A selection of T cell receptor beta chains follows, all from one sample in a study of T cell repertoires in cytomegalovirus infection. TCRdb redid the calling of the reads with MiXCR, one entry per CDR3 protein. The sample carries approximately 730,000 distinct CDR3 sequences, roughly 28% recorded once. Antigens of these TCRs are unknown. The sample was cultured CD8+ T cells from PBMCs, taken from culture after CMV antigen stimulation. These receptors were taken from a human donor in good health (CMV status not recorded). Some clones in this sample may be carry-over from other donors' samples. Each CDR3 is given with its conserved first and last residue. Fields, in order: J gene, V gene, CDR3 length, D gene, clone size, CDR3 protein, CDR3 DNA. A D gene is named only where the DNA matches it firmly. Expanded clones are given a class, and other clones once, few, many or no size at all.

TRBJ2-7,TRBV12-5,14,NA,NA,CASGLKQGAYEQYF,TGTGCTAGTGGTTTGAAGCAGGGAGCCTACGAGCAGTACTTC
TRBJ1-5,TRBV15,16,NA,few,CATSRVAGASNQPQHF,TGTGCCACCAGCAGAGTGGCAGGGGCTTCCAATCAGCCCCAGCATTTT
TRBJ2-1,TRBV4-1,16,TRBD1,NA,CASSQENRGLHNEQFF,TGCGCCAGCAGCCAAGAGAACAGGGGGCTTCATAATGAGCAGTTCTTC
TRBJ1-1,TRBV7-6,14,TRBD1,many,CASSWGQMNTEAFF,TGTGCCAGCAGCTGGGGACAGATGAACACTGAAGCTTTCTTT
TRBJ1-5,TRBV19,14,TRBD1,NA,CASTGQPSNQPQHF,TGTGCCAGTACGGGACAGCCTAGCAATCAGCCCCAGCATTTT
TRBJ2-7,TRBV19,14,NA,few,CASSTRARSYEQYF,TGTGCCAGTAGTACCCGGGCGCGTTCCTACGAGCAGTACTTC
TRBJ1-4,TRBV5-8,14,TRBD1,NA,CASSSIRGIEKLFF,TGTGCCAGCAGCTCCATCAGGGGGATTGAAAAACTGTTTTTT
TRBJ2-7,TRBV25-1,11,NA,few,CASIWGYEQYF,TGTGCCAGCATTTGGGGGTACGAGCAGTACTTC
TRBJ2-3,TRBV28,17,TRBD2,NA,CASRNSVRREHTDTQYF,TGTGCCAGCAGAAATAGCGTACGGCGGGAGCACACAGATACGCAGTATTTT
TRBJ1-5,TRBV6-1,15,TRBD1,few,CASIPGQGVLQPQHF,TGTGCCAGCATTCCGGGACAGGGGGTTTTGCAGCCCCAGCATTTT
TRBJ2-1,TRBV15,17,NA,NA,CATSRDLGGSSYNEQFF,TGTGCCACCAGCAGAGATTTAGGCGGTAGCTCCTACAATGAGCAGTTCTTC
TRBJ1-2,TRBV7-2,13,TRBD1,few,CASSSGQGAPYTF,TGTGCCAGCAGCTCGGGACAGGGGGCTCCCTACACCTTC
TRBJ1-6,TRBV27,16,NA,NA,CASSSSGFAYNSPLHF,TGTGCCAGCAGTTCATCAGGGTTTGCCTATAATTCACCCCTCCACTTT
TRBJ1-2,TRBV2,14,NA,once,CASSEVGGSYGYTF,TGTGCCAGCAGTGAAGTCGGCGGATCCTATGGCTACACCTTC
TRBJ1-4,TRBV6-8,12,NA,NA,CASSPDREKLFF,TGTGCCAGCAGTCCTGACAGGGAAAAACTGTTTTTT
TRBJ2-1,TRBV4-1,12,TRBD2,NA,CASSQAAGEQFF,TGCGCCAGCAGCCAAGCAGCGGGGGAGCAGTTCTTC
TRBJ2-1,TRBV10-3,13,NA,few,CAIKVSSYNEQFF,TGTGCCATCAAAGTAAGCTCCTACAATGAGCAGTTCTTC
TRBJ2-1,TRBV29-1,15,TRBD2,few,CSASPGTSAYNEQFF,TGCAGCGCCTCGCCAGGGACTAGCGCTTACAATGAGCAGTTCTTC
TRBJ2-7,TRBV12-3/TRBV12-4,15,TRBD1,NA,CASSLKEQGGYEQYF,TGTGCCAGCAGTTTAAAGGAACAGGGGGGATACGAGCAGTACTTC
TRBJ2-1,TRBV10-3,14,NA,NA,CAIIGEGEYNEQFF,TGTGCCATCATAGGGGAGGGGGAGTACAATGAGCAGTTCTTC
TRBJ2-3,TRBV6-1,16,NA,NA,CASSEGVGIHTDTQYF,TGTGCCAGCAGTGAGGGAGTAGGGATCCATACAGATACGCAGTATTTT
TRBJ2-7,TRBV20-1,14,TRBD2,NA,CSARKRGGTYEQYF,TGCAGTGCTAGGAAGCGGGGGGGGACCTACGAGCAGTACTTC
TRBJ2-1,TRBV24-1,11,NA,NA,CATGAYNEQFF,TGTGCCACCGGCGCCTACAATGAGCAGTTCTTC
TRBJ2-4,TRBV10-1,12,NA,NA,CASALRGDTALF,TGCGCCAGCGCGCTGAGGGGGGACACTGCCCTCTTC
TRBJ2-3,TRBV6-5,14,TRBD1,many,CASSYDRVTDTQYF,TGTGCCAGCAGTTACGACAGGGTTACAGATACGCAGTATTTT
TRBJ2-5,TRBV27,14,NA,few,CASSTYRAQETQYF,TGTGCCAGCAGTACCTACAGGGCTCAAGAGACCCAGTACTTC
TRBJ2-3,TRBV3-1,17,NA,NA,CASSQDAGRDSTDTQYF,TGTGCCAGCAGCCAAGATGCAGGGCGGGACAGCACAGATACGCAGTATTTT
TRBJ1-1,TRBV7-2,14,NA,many,CASSLARGVAEAFF,TGTGCCAGCAGCTTAGCGCGGGGGGTGGCTGAAGCTTTCTTT
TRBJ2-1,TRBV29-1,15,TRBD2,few,CSVEGLASGGLEQFF,TGCAGCGTTGAAGGTCTGGCTAGCGGGGGGCTTGAGCAGTTCTTC
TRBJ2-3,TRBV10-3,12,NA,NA,CAIRISVDTQYF,TGTGCCATCAGGATCAGCGTGGATACGCAGTATTTT
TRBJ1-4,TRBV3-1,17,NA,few,CASSPALGRGGNEKLFF,TGTGCCAGCAGCCCTGCTTTAGGGCGCGGGGGGAATGAAAAACTGTTTTTT
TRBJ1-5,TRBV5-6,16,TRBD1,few,CASSRQGAIFNQPQHF,TGTGCCAGCAGCCGCCAGGGGGCGATTTTCAATCAGCCCCAGCATTTT
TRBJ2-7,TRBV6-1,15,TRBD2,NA,CASSEARGGTYEQYF,TGTGCCAGCAGTGAAGCGCGCGGGGGTACCTACGAGCAGTACTTC
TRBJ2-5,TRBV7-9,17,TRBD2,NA,CASSPRVRGGPEETQYF,TGTGCCAGCAGCCCCAGGGTACGGGGGGGGCCCGAAGAGACCCAGTACTTC
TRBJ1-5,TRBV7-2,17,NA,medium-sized,CASSSAVRGQYYQPQHF,TGTGCCAGCAGCTCCGCAGTCAGGGGCCAATATTATCAGCCCCAGCATTTT
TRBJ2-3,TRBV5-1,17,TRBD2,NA,CASSLDLAGAYTDTQYF,TGCGCCAGCAGCTTGGACCTAGCGGGGGCCTACACAGATACGCAGTATTTT
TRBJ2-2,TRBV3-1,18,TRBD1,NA,CASSHGTGTKKNTGELFF,TGTGCCAGCAGCCATGGGACAGGGACCAAAAAAAACACCGGGGAGCTGTTTTTT
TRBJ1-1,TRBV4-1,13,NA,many,CASSQAGVTEAFF,TGCGCCAGCAGCCAAGCTGGGGTAACTGAAGCTTTCTTT
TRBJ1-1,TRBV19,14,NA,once,CASSIPWEFTEAFF,TGTGCCAGTAGTATCCCCTGGGAGTTCACTGAAGCTTTCTTT
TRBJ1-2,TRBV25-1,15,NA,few,CASSDLQGAPRGYTF,TGTGCCAGCAGTGACCTCCAAGGAGCCCCAAGGGGCTACACCTTC
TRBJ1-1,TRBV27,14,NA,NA,CASSSLSGIRGAFF,TGTGCCAGCAGTTCCCTATCAGGGATTCGGGGAGCTTTCTTT
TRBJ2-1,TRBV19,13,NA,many,CASSISLGNEQFF,TGTGCCAGTAGTATCTCTCTCGGCAATGAGCAGTTCTTC
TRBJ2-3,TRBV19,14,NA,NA,CASSIRVWTDTQYF,TGTGCCAGTAGTATCAGGGTGTGGACAGATACGCAGTATTTT
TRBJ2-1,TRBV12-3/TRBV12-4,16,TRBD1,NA,CASSLGQGTPYNEQFF,TGTGCCAGCAGTTTAGGACAGGGGACCCCCTACAATGAGCAGTTCTTC
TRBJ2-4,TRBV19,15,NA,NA,CASSLRWVKKNIQYF,TGTGCCAGTAGTCTCCGGTGGGTGAAAAAAAACATTCAGTACTTC
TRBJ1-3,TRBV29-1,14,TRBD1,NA,CSAAGTAFGNTIYF,TGCAGCGCCGCGGGGACAGCCTTCGGAAACACCATATATTTT
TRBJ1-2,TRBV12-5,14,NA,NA,CASGDPGRGYGYTF,TGTGCTAGTGGTGACCCGGGACGGGGCTATGGCTACACCTTC
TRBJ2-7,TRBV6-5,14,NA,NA,CASSYRDQYYEQYF,TGTGCCAGCAGTTACAGGGATCAATACTACGAGCAGTACTTC
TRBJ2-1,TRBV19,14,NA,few,CASSRLGRIHEQFF,TGTGCCAGTAGTCGCCTGGGGAGGATCCATGAGCAGTTCTTC
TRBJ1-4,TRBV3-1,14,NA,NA,CASSQAQGGEKLFF,TGTGCCAGCAGCCAAGCACAGGGAGGAGAAAAACTGTTTTTT
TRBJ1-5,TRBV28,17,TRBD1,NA,CASTDRGRKLRDQPQHF,TGTGCCAGTACTGATAGGGGGCGTAAATTGCGGGATCAGCCCCAGCATTTT
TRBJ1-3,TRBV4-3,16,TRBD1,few,CASSQENFRGRDTIYF,TGCGCCAGCAGCCAAGAGAATTTTAGGGGGCGAGACACCATATATTTT
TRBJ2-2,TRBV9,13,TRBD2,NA,CATSGGEAGELFF,TGTGCCACCTCGGGGGGTGAGGCCGGGGAGCTGTTTTTT
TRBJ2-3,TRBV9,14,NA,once,CASSGGTPTDTQYF,TGTGCCAGCAGCGGGGGGACTCCCACCGATACGCAGTATTTT